This T cell receptor beta chain was sequenced in a study of lymphopenia after photon versus proton radiotherapy. Findings and limits, study-wide: Survival link was tested only in deceased patients; proton benefit remains a possibility. Under photons, naive T cells and diversity fell while effector/memory populations rose. After the lymphocyte nadir, photon-treated repertoires showed oligoclonal expansion, especially of CD8+ Temra cells. Post-nadir TCR diversity decline inversely tracked overall survival among those who died.

The assay was immunoSEQ multiplex PCR, and TCRdb's table has in-frame clones only and misses some. Of more than 80,000 clones listed, around 88% are singletons. This clone came up a few times. What it binds is unknown. This CDR3 is 15 amino acids long. Germline CDR1 MNHNY, CDR2 SVGAGI (reference sequence). The V and J ends lost 1 base and 5 bases, in that order; junction bases with no gene match: 6. The sequencing here drew on peripheral blood, taken from a patient treated with proton-based radiotherapy. J is TRBJ2-7 and V is TRBV6-6, with 9 bases identical to TRBD2. The clonotype originates from a man between 60 and 75 years old with pancreatic cancer. The CDR3 spells CASSYLELAGHEQYF. The CDR3 nucleotides read TGTGCCAGCAGTTACTTGGAACTAGCGGGCCACGAGCAGTACTTC.